One and the same sample provided the 31 T cell receptor beta chains below, sequenced in a study of shared clonotypes between healthy human individuals. TCRdb keeps only in-frame clones here, not all; method: immunoSEQ multiplex PCR. The sample has around 1,000,000 clones; around 77% are singletons. Input material: memory CD4+ T cells from PBMCs. Subset indicated: CD45RA-negative fraction. Source of these receptors: a man aged 18 to 30 in good health. Some clones in this sample may be carry-over from other donors' samples.

The rearrangement uses TRBV7-3 and TRBJ1-1; D remains unclear. The germline V gene encodes CDR1 SGHTA and CDR2 FQGTGA. This CDR3 is built from 13 residues. With 1 base removed from V and 4 bases from J, the gap between germline ends came to 7 bases. This CDR3 reads CASSLKLGTEAFF. As DNA, the CDR3 is TGTGCCAGCAGCTTAAAACTGGGCACTGAAGCTTTCTTT.

This clone was picked up one time. In DNA form, the CDR3 reads TGTGCCAGCTCACCACCGGTGGACTCGACTGAGGTCGATGAGCAGTTCTTC. Translation: CASSPPVDSTEVDEQFF. V is TRBV18 and J is TRBJ2-1; a possible D gene is TRBD2 (5 bases). The germline gives CDR1 KGHSH, CDR2 LQKENI. The CDR3 is 17 residues long. Trimming cost V 0 bases and J 8 bases, with 20 bases left between them.

The CDR3 DNA reads TGTGCCAGCAGCCAATCTAGGGCACACACTGAAGCTTTCTTT. It codes for CASSQSRAHTEAFF. The rearrangement uses TRBV16 and TRBJ1-1; no clear D. This CDR3 contains 14 residues. Trimming left V 0 bases short and J 3 bases short, with 8 bases between. Germline V CDR1 and CDR2: KGHSY, FQNENV.

This rearrangement joins TRBV9 to TRBJ2-2, with 10 bases identical to TRBD1. Germline CDR1 SGDLS, CDR2 YYNGEE. The V gene end was trimmed by 4 bases and the J gene end by 3 bases; junction bases not matched to a gene: 9. The CDR3 length is 17 residues. CDR3 in amino acids: CASSPAPGQGHTGELFF. CDR3 bases: TGTGCCAGCAGCCCCGCACCGGGACAGGGGCACACCGGGGAGCTGTTTTTT. Looking up the rest from reference TRBV9 and TRBJ2-2 gives the full variable domain: DSGVTQTPKHLITATGQRVTLRCSPRSGDLSVYWYQQSLDQGLQFLIQYYNGEERAKGNILERFSAQQFPDLHSELNLSSLELGDSALYFCASSPAPGQGHTGELFFGEGSRLTVL.

The chain recombines TRBV7-2 with TRBJ2-2; 7 bases line up with TRBD1. CDR3 size: 16 residues. Germline CDR1 and CDR2: SGHTA and FQGNSA. V lost 5 bases, J lost 4 bases, and 10 bases stayed unmatched. The CDR3: CASSPDAAGGTGELFF. The CDR3 bases are TGTGCCAGCAGCCCCGACGCGGCAGGGGGCACCGGGGAGCTGTTTTTT.

V is TRBV30 and J is TRBJ2-7; 9 nucleotides match TRBD1. The V and J ends lost 4 bases and 7 bases, in that order; junction bases with no gene match: 14. CDR3 length: 15 amino acids. Germline lookup yields CDR1 GTSNPN and CDR2 SVGIG (reference sequence). The chain's CDR3 is CAWNRRGQGTGEQYF. The CDR3 DNA follows: TGTGCCTGGAACCGAAGGGGACAGGGAACGGGGGAGCAGTACTTC.

This chain connects TRBV6-1 to TRBJ2-3; D gene uncertain. With 1 base removed from V and 1 base from J, the gap between germline ends came to 12 bases. Germline lookup yields CDR1 MNHNS and CDR2 SASEGT. The CDR3 contains 16 residues. The CDR3 reads CASSEGGRVGTDTQYF. The CDR3 DNA reads TGTGCCAGCAGTGAAGGGGGTCGGGTCGGCACAGATACGCAGTATTTT.

In regard to this clone: A junction end diverges from the germline sequence, so it may reflect a read error. The rearrangement joins TRBV6-5 to TRBJ2-7; tentative D call: TRBD1 (7 bases). This CDR3 has 14 residues. The germline V gene encodes CDR1 MNHEY and CDR2 SVGAGI. For the CDR3, the DNA is TGTGCCAGCAGTGACTCCGCAGGGGGGTACGAGCAGTACTTC. This gives the protein CASSDSAGGYEQYF.

V and J are TRBV5-1 and TRBJ2-1, with 7 nucleotides matching TRBD2. Trimming took 4 bases from V and 8 from J; bases not matched to a gene: 24. The length of the CDR3 is 19 residues. Germline loops: CDR1 SGHRS, CDR2 YFSETQ. CDR3 nucleotides: TGCGCCAGCAGCATGGGGACTATTCGCGGGGCGGCTGACTGTGATGAGCAGTTCTTC. Translation gives CASSMGTIRGAADCDEQFF.

This clone has a handful of counts. The CDR3 sequence is CASLSGQGYSNQPQHF. CDR3 nucleotide sequence: TGTGCCAGCCTTTCGGGACAGGGCTATAGCAATCAGCCCCAGCATTTT. The V gene is TRBV28, the J gene TRBJ1-5; 9 bases match TRBD1. Germline V gene data show CDR1 as MDHEN and CDR2 as SYDVKM. Trimming cost V 8 bases and J 0 bases; bases outside gene matches: 8. This CDR3 is 16 amino acids long.

This clone was recorded only once. The chain employs TRBV6-4 and TRBJ2-1, with 8 bases lining up with TRBD2. This CDR3 is built from 13 residues. Germline CDR1 reads MRHNA; CDR2 reads SNTAGT. Trimming cost V 6 bases and J 10 bases; bases outside gene matches: 8. DNA for the CDR3: TGTGCCAGCAGCTCAAAAGGCGGGGGGGAGCAGTTCTTC. This sequence encodes CASSSKGGGEQFF.

This clone was found a few times. A single base is all that separates this from a far larger clone, so a read error is likely. V usage is TRBV7-9 and J usage is TRBJ1-1; D call uncertain. The V gene's germline CDR1 is SEHNR and CDR2 FQNEAQ (reference sequence). This CDR3 spans 13 amino acids. CDR3 sequence reads: CASSLLVNREDFF. In DNA, the CDR3 is TGTGCCAGCAGCTTACTGGTAAACCGGGAAGATTTCTTT. Variable domain in full (rest from reference TRBV7-9 and TRBJ1-1): DTGVSQNPRHKITKRGQNVTFRCDPISEHNRLYWYRQTLGQGPEFLTYFQNEAQLEKSRLLSDRFSAERPKGSFSTLEIQRTEQGDSAMYLCASSLLVNREDFFGQGTRLTVV.

CDR3: CASSKTGNQETQYF. For the CDR3, the DNA is TGTGCCAGCAGTAAGACAGGGAACCAAGAGACCCAGTACTTC. The rearrangement links TRBV5-4 to TRBJ2-5; 7 nucleotides match TRBD1. The V and J ends lost 5 bases and 0 bases, in that order; junction bases with no gene match: 4. Germline lookup yields CDR1 SGHNT and CDR2 YYREEE (reference sequence). This CDR3 has 14 residues. The full variable domain, rest sourced from reference TRBV5-4 and TRBJ2-5, is ETGVTQSPTHLIKTRGQQVTLRCSSQSGHNTVSWYQQALGQGPQFIFQYYREEENGRGNFPPRFSGLQFPNYSSELNVNALELDDSALYLCASSKTGNQETQYFGPGTRLLVL.

This chain uses TRBV27 with TRBJ2-3, with a possible D match to TRBD1 (5 bases). V lost 6 bases, J lost 2 bases, and 18 bases lay in between. CDR1 and CDR2 (germline): MNHEY, SMNVEV (reference sequence). The CDR3 length is 16 residues. DNA of the CDR3: TGTGCCAGCAGGTGGGGCAGGAGAGGTGTCACAGATACGCAGTATTTT. Translated: CASRWGRRGVTDTQYF.

The rearrangement uses TRBV5-1 and TRBJ2-3; 10 bases match TRBD2. The junction had 2 bases not matched to a gene; V was cut back by 5 bases and J by 2 bases. Germline-derived CDR1 and CDR2 are SGHRS and YFSETQ. CDR3 length: 14 amino acids. CDR3 bases: TGCGCCAGCAGACTAGCGGGGATCACAGATACGCAGTATTTT. This gives the protein CASRLAGITDTQYF.

The rearrangement joins TRBV2 to TRBJ1-5; 7 bases fit TRBD1. The germline V gene has CDR1 SNHLY and CDR2 FYNNEI. The CDR3 consists of 16 residues. The V segment lost 6 bases and the J segment 3 bases; nucleotides outside the gene matches: 11. In DNA, the CDR3 is TGTGCCAGCAGCGCAACTTCGGGACAGTACAATCAGCCCCAGCATTTT. Translation: CASSATSGQYNQPQHF.

This clone turned up a few times. The V call is TRBV12-5, the J call TRBJ1-1; the match to TRBD1 covers 7 bases. CDR3 length equals 13 residues. Germline V lookup: CDR1 LGHNT, CDR2 FRNRAP. V trimming: 7 bases; J trimming: 10 bases; junction bases outside the gene matches: 12. The CDR3 spells CASAPDRPKRAFF. In DNA, the CDR3 is TGTGCTAGTGCCCCGGACAGGCCGAAGAGAGCTTTCTTT.

The chain is built from TRBV2 and TRBJ2-1; 8 positions agree with TRBD1. This CDR3 has 13 residues. V trimming: 4 bases; J trimming: 9 bases; junction bases outside the gene matches: 5. Germline loops: CDR1 SNHLY, CDR2 FYNNEI. CDR3 sequence (DNA): TGTGCCAGCAGTGGATCAGGGGGCTTTGAGCAGTTCTTC. Its protein is CASSGSGGFEQFF.

The chain carries TRBV2 and TRBJ2-3; 13 bases are a match to TRBD2. The V segment lost 9 bases and the J segment 2 bases; nucleotides outside the gene matches: 14. Germline values: CDR1 SNHLY, CDR2 FYNNEI. The CDR3 is 18 residues long. This CDR3 reads CASTRGLAGLKSTDTQYF. The CDR3 DNA sequence: TGTGCCAGTACCCGGGGACTAGCGGGACTCAAATCCACAGATACGCAGTATTTT.

The chain has TRBV6-5 and TRBJ1-5; 7 nucleotides align to TRBD1. Germline V gene sequence: CDR1 MNHEY, CDR2 SVGAGI. The CDR3 is made up of 15 amino acids. The trim removed 8 bases at V and 0 bases at J, leaving 7 bases unmatched. This CDR3 is CASGTGAYSNQPQHF. The CDR3 DNA follows: TGTGCCAGCGGAACAGGGGCATATAGCAATCAGCCCCAGCATTTT.

The rearrangement joins TRBV29-1 to TRBJ1-3, with D possibly TRBD1 on 5 matching bases. V dropped 6 bases and J dropped 0 bases, with 18 bases sitting between them. This CDR3 comprises 16 residues. Germline CDR1 SQVTM, CDR2 ANQGSEA. The CDR3 nucleotides are TGCAGCGTAGTGGAACGAGGGGCCAGCTCTGGAAACACCATATATTTT. This encodes CSVVERGASSGNTIYF.

As regards this clone: The identical CDR3 is also encoded by other nucleotide sequences in the sample. The chain employs TRBV7-2 and TRBJ1-2; D unresolved. Trimming took 1 base from V and 5 from J, leaving 5 bases between them. The CDR3 is 12 residues long. Germline lookup yields CDR1 SGHTA and CDR2 FQGNSA. The CDR3 coding sequence is TGTGCCAGCAGCTTAGTCGGATATGGCTACACCTTC. Its translation: CASSLVGYGYTF.

The rearrangement joins TRBV5-4 to TRBJ2-7, with TRBD1 identical over 7 bases. J was trimmed by 3 bases and V by 5 bases; bases with no gene match: 5. Germline CDR1 reads SGHNT; CDR2 reads YYREEE (reference sequence). This CDR3 contains 13 residues. The CDR3 region is CASSRDRIYEQYF. In DNA, the CDR3 is TGTGCCAGCAGTAGGGACAGAATCTACGAGCAGTACTTC. The variable domain in full, completed from reference TRBV5-4 and TRBJ2-7, reads ETGVTQSPTHLIKTRGQQVTLRCSSQSGHNTVSWYQQALGQGPQFIFQYYREEENGRGNFPPRFSGLQFPNYSSELNVNALELDDSALYLCASSRDRIYEQYFGPGTRLTVT.

The J gene is TRBJ2-3, the V gene TRBV30; a possible D gene is TRBD2 (6 bases). The CDR3 totals 15 residues. CDR1 is GTSNPN and CDR2 is SVGIG in the germline V gene (reference sequence). Trimming left V 4 bases short and J 2 bases short, with 16 bases between. This CDR3 is CAWTTGDSITDTQYF. The DNA for the CDR3 is TGTGCCTGGACTACCGGGGACTCCATCACAGATACGCAGTATTTT.

The V and J genes are TRBV6-1 and TRBJ1-2; no definite D call. CDR1 is MNHNS, CDR2 SASEGT, per germline. The CDR3 is 16 residues long. The ends were cut back, 2 bases at V and 4 bases at J, with 17 bases in the middle. As DNA, the CDR3 is TGTGCCAGCAGTGAACGGGGAAGGCCAACTTCCTATGGCTACACCTTC. This encodes CASSERGRPTSYGYTF.

The rearrangement uses TRBV2 and TRBJ2-1, with D possibly being TRBD1 (6 bases). Looked up from germline, CDR1 is SNHLY and CDR2 is FYNNEI. The CDR3 sequence is 13 residues long. The germline V and J ends were trimmed by 6 bases and 5 bases, with 11 bases remaining between them. The CDR3 DNA reads as TGTGCCAGCAGCCTCGACAGGAACAATGAGCAGTTCTTC. Encoded protein: CASSLDRNNEQFF.

This rearrangement joins TRBV6-5 to TRBJ2-1; no reliable D call. The V end lost 0 bases, the J end lost 8 bases, and 14 bases lay between the germline ends. The CDR3 totals 15 residues. Germline V gene lookup returns CDR1 MNHEY and CDR2 SVGAGI. The CDR3 sequence is CASSYSGVGLDEQFF. CDR3 bases: TGTGCCAGCAGTTACTCGGGTGTGGGCCTAGATGAGCAGTTCTTC.

The chain links TRBV7-2 to TRBJ2-1, with TRBD2 identical over 14 bases. The V and J ends lost 3 bases and 0 bases, in that order; junction bases with no gene match: 1. Germline CDR1 is SGHTA and CDR2 is FQGNSA. This CDR3 region has 17 residues. The CDR3 here is CASSLTSGRASYNEQFF. CDR3 sequence (DNA): TGTGCCAGCAGCTTGACTAGCGGGAGGGCCTCCTACAATGAGCAGTTCTTC.

As concerns this clone: At the DNA level, this CDR3 is encoded by other sequences in the same sample as well. The rearrangement joins TRBV10-2 to TRBJ2-7; TRBD1 matches 7 bases. The CDR3 sequence is 11 residues long. V shed 8 bases and J 3 bases; nucleotides not matched to a gene: 1. The germline V gene has CDR1 WSHSY and CDR2 SAAADI. CDR3 in amino acids: CASRQGYEQYF. DNA for the CDR3: TGCGCCAGCCGACAGGGCTACGAGCAGTACTTC.

The count of this clone is one. The V and J genes are TRBV4-3 and TRBJ1-3; D gene uncertain. The V end lost 0 bases, the J end lost 2 bases, and 11 bases lay between the germline ends. From germline, CDR1 is LGHNA and CDR2 YSLEER. The CDR3 runs 16 residues. This CDR3 reads CASSQEQATAGNTIYF. The CDR3, as DNA: TGCGCCAGCAGCCAAGAACAAGCAACCGCTGGAAACACCATATATTTT.

The rearrangement uses TRBV30 and TRBJ1-5; D unresolved. Germline V CDR1 and CDR2: GTSNPN, SVGIG (reference sequence). Trimming left V 1 base short and J 7 bases short, with 11 bases between. The CDR3 has 13 residues. CDR3 region: CAWSGQNGQPQHF. CDR3 nucleotide sequence: TGTGCCTGGAGTGGGCAAAACGGCCAGCCCCAGCATTTT.